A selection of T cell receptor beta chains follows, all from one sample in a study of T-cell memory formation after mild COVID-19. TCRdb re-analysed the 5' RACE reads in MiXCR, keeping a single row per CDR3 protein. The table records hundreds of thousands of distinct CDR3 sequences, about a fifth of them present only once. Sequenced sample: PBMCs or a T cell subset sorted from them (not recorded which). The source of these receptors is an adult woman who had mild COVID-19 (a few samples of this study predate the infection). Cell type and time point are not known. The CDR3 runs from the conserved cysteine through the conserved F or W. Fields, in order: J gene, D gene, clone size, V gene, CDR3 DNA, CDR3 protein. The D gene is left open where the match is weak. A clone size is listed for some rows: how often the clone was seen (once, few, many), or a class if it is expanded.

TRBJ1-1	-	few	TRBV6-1	TGTGCCAGCAGTGAACAGGGGCGGCGGAACACTGAAGCTTTCTTT	CASSEQGRRNTEAFF
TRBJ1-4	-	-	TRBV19	TGTGCCAGTAGTCCGCGCCGAGGGCAGGGGAGTGAAAAACTGTTTTTT	CASSPRRGQGSEKLFF
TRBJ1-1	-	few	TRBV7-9	TGTGCCAGCAGCAAGGACACCCGAGAAGCTTTCTTT	CASSKDTREAFF
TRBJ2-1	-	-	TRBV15	TGTGCCACCAGCAGAGACAGAGTATCCTACAATGAGCAGTTCTTC	CATSRDRVSYNEQFF
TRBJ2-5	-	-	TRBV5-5	TGTGCCAGCAGCTTAATTGAGAGGTGGGAGACCCAGTACTTC	CASSLIERWETQYF
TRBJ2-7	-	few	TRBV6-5	TGTGCCAGCAGAGTGACACTGAGCTCCTACGAGCAGTACTTC	CASRVTLSSYEQYF
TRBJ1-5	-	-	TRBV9	TGTGCCAGCAGCGTAGGCGGTTATAGCAATCAGCCCCAGCATTTT	CASSVGGYSNQPQHF
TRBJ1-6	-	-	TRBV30	TGTGCCTGGAGTGTTGGGAGTTCACCCCTCCACTTT	CAWSVGSSPLHF
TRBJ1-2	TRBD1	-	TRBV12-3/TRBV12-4	TGTGCCAGCAGGCAACAGGGGGGAAACTATGGCTACACCTTC	CASRQQGGNYGYTF
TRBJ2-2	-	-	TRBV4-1	TGCGCCAGCAGCCATGCTACGATGGGTGCCGGGGAGCTGTTTTTT	CASSHATMGAGELFF
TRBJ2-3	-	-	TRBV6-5	TGTGCCAGCAGTTACTCAGGGTTCTGGGATACGCAGTATTTT	CASSYSGFWDTQYF
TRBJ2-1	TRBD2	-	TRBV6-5	TGTGCCAGCAGTTGGAGCGGGAGGGCTCCCGATGAGCAGTTCTTC	CASSWSGRAPDEQFF
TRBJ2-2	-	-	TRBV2	TGTGCCAGCAGTGAAGTTAGAGTCGCGAACACCGGGGAGCTGTTTTTT	CASSEVRVANTGELFF
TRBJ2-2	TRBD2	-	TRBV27	TGTGCCAGCAGTTTAACCGGGGGGGCCATCGGGGAGCTGTTTTTT	CASSLTGGAIGELFF
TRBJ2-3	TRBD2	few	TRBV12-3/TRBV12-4	TGTGCCAGCAGTTGGACTAGCGGGGCAGATACGCAGTATTTT	CASSWTSGADTQYF
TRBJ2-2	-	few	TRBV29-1	TGCAGCGTTGAGGTTGGACAGACGAACACCGGGGAGCTGTTTTTT	CSVEVGQTNTGELFF
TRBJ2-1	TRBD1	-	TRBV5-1	TGCGCCAGCAGCTTGGGAGGGGGCGCGAACAATGAGCAGTTCTTC	CASSLGGGANNEQFF
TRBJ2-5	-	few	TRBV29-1	TGCAGCGTTGAAAAGCGGTTGGGGGAGACCCAGTACTTC	CSVEKRLGETQYF
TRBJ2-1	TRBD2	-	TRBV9	TGTGCCAGCAGCGTGGGGGGAGCGGGGGGGCCCTGGGATGAGCAGTTCTTC	CASSVGGAGGPWDEQFF
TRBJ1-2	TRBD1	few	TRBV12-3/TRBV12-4	TGTGCCAGCAGTGACAGAGACAGGGGCCTCTATGGCTACACCTTC	CASSDRDRGLYGYTF
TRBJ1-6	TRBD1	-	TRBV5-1	TGCGCCAGCAGCCCCGGACAGGGGGCGGATTCACCCCTCCACTTT	CASSPGQGADSPLHF
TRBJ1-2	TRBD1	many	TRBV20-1	TGCAGTGCCCCCCCCGGGACAGGGGGGATAAACTATGGCTACACCTTC	CSAPPGTGGINYGYTF
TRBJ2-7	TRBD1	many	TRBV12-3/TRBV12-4	TGTGCCAGCAGTTTCGGGACAGGGTACGAGCAGTACTTC	CASSFGTGYEQYF
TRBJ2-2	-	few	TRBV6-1	TGTGCCAGCAGTCCTCGCCTAGCGTTGAACACCGGGGAGCTGTTTTTT	CASSPRLALNTGELFF
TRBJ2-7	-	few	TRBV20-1	TGCAGTGCCGAGACAGCGATCTACGAGCAGTACTTC	CSAETAIYEQYF
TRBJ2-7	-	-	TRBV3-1	TGTGCCAGCAGCCAGGGATCCGACGAGCAGTACTTC	CASSQGSDEQYF
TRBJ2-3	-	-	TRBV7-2	TGTGCCAGCAGCTTAGCTAGAACGCAGTATTTT	CASSLARTQYF
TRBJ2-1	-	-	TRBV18	TGTGCCAGCTCACCACAGGGTAGCAACAATGAGCAGTTCTTC	CASSPQGSNNEQFF
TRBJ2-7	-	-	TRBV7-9	TGTGCCAGCAGCTTAGCAGGCAGGGACTACGAGCAGTACTTC	CASSLAGRDYEQYF
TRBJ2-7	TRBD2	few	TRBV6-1	TGTGCCAGCAGAGGACTAGCGGGAGGTTTAAGCTCCTACGAGCAGTACTTC	CASRGLAGGLSSYEQYF
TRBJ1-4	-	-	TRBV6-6	TGTGCCACCACGGGTTTCTCTGGAGAAAAACTGTTTTTT	CATTGFSGEKLFF
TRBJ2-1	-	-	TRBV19	TGTGCCAGTAGTATGTTGGATGAGCAGTTCTTC	CASSMLDEQFF
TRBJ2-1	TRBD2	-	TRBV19	TGTGCCAGTAGTACCCCTGGGGGGGATCGGACTTACAATGAGCAGTTCTTC	CASSTPGGDRTYNEQFF
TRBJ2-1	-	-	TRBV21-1	TGTGCCAGCAGCAAAGCCTCCGGGAGTGGGGACAATGAGCAGTTCTTC	CASSKASGSGDNEQFF
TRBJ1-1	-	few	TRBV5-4	TGTGCCAGCAGCTTGGATTACGACAGGGAAGCTTTCTTT	CASSLDYDREAFF
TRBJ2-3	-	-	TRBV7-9	TGTGCCAGCAGCTTCCCGCGGGATACGCAGTATTTT	CASSFPRDTQYF
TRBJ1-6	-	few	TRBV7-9	TGTGCCAGCAGCCCCGTAGGGGTCGGTTCACCCCTCCACTTT	CASSPVGVGSPLHF
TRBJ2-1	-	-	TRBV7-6	TGTGCCAGCAGCTTAGCGGTGGGGGCCCGCTCCTACAATGAGCAGTTCTTC	CASSLAVGARSYNEQFF
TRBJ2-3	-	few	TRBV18	TGTGCCAGCTCACCTGTTGCAACAGATACGCAGTATTTT	CASSPVATDTQYF
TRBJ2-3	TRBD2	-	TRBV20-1	TGCAGTGCTCGTCCAGGCGGGAGCTTCCCGGGTACGCAGTATTTT	CSARPGGSFPGTQYF
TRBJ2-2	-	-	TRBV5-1	TGCGCCAGCAGACGGCTGTGGGGGATAGTGAACACCGGGGAGCTGTTTTTT	CASRRLWGIVNTGELFF
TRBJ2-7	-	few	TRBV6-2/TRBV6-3	TGTGCCAGCAGTTCCCCCGCAGGAACTTCCTACGAGCAGTACTTC	CASSSPAGTSYEQYF
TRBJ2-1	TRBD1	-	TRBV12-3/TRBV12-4	TGTGCCAGCAGTTTCAGGGGGAGTATCGTCAATGAGCAGTTCTTC	CASSFRGSIVNEQFF
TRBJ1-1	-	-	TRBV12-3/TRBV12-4	TGTGCCAGCGCGCAGGAGGGCACTGAAGCTTTCTTT	CASAQEGTEAFF
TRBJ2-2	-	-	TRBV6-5	TGTGCCAGCATTAGAGGGGTTCCGGGCACCGGGGAGCTGTTTTTT	CASIRGVPGTGELFF
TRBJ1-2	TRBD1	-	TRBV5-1	TGCGCCAGCAGCTTACAGGGGGCGAACGGCTACACCTTC	CASSLQGANGYTF
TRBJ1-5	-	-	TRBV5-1	TGCGCCAGCAGCTTCGACGGCCACAATCAGCCCCAGCATTTT	CASSFDGHNQPQHF
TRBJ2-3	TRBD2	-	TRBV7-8	TGTGCCAGCAGCTCACTAGCGACATCAGGCGCAGATACGCAGTATTTT	CASSSLATSGADTQYF
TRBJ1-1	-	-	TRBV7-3	TGTGCCAGCAGCTTAGGGGCTGAAACTGAAGCTTTCTTT	CASSLGAETEAFF
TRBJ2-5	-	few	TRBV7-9	TGTGCCAGCAGCCTACTTAACAGCCAAGAGACCCAGTACTTC	CASSLLNSQETQYF